This T cell receptor beta chain comes out of a study of cytomegalovirus exposure and HLA in healthy donors. Background on the study: In terms of ancestry, the Caucasian-associated cluster contained more than 65% of the roughly 400 genotyped donors. Notes on the study in general: It was reported that the classifier diagnosed cytomegalovirus status with high specificity and sensitivity in both the original and validation cohorts. Previous analysis showed most TCR beta V segments were productive about 90% or about 30% of the time. A missense DCLRE1C variant was associated with V- and J-gene trimming of TCR beta chains in a later analysis, and an independent cohort replicated the association.

The CDR3 runs 15 residues. The germline V gene has CDR1 MNHNS and CDR2 SASEGT. V was pared by 7 bases and J by 2 bases, with 15 bases between. Of note for this clone: The antigen remains unidentified.

Primers: 60 Vbeta forward and 13 Jbeta reverse. TCRdb's copy holds only in-frame clones and misses some; the assay was immunoSEQ multiplex PCR. The sample has about 190,000 clones; approximately 86% are singletons. Sequenced input: PBMCs. The TCR was taken from a woman under 30 in good health and CMV-seronegative. The chain uses TRBV6-1 and TRBJ1-5; tentatively, D is TRBD1 (6 bases). The CDR3 loop reads CASTSQGSGNQPQHF. CDR3 bases: TGTGCCAGCACTTCCCAGGGGTCGGGCAATCAGCCCCAGCATTTT.